This T cell receptor (beta chain) was captured by sequencing in a study of blood T cells in healthy people across ages. Combining a sample-barcoded 5' primer with a J-beta primer mix, a second PCR ran for roughly 6 to 12 cycles. All samples yielded 2.5 million or more CDR3-containing paired-end reads. TCRdb re-called the 5' RACE reads through MiXCR, storing one row per CDR3 protein. The table lists 1.5 million to 2 million distinct CDR3 sequences, roughly 28% of them singletons. As for this clonotype: Its cognate antigen is unknown. The junction departs from germline at one end; a sequencing error may be responsible.

The CDR3 consists of 15 residues. Germline V gene sequence: CDR1 SGHRS, CDR2 YFSETQ. General study results and limits: Because sorting was not performed, PBMCs prevented conclusive naive versus antigen-experienced comparison. Per million T cells, TCR beta diversity dropped about linearly as age rose.

The chain links TRBV5-1 to TRBJ2-7; the D is unclear. The clonotype was recovered from a woman aged 25 to 39 in good health. The sample comprised blood. CDR3 coding DNA: TGCGCCAGCGGCTTGGATCCAAACCCCCGCTACGAGCAGTACTTC. Its translation is CASGLDPNPRYEQYF.